This TCR beta chain is drawn from a study of T cells in localized non-small cell lung cancer. Germline V gene lookup returns CDR1 MNHGY and CDR2 SAAAGT. The CDR3 runs 14 residues. This clone is medium-sized within its sample. Relative to the germline gene, one junction end is altered; a read error may explain this. Profiled with immunoSEQ multiplex PCR; TCRdb holds only in-frame clones, not every one. The sample has some 1,600 clones; about a fifth are singletons. The material sequenced was normal lung tissue next to the tumor, taken before any cancer treatment. The origin of this receptor is a woman between 35 and 70 years old with stage III squamous cell lung carcinoma. The gene calls are TRBV6-8 and TRBJ2-7; D is uncertain. CDR3 sequence: CAISIDTSTYEQYF. Here the CDR3 DNA reads TGTGCCATCAGTATCGACACCTCTACCTACGAGCAGTACTTC.